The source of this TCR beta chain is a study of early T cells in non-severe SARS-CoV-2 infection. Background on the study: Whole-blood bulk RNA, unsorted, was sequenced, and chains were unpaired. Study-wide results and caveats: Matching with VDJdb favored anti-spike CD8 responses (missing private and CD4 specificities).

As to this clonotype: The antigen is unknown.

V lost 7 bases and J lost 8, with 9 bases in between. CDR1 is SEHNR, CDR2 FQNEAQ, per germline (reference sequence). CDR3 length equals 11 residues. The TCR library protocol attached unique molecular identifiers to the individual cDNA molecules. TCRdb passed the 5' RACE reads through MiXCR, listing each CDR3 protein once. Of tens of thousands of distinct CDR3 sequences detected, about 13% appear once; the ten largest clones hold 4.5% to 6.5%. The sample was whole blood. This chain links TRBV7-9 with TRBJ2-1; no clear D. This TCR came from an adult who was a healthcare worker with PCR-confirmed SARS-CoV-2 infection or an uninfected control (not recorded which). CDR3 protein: CASKSSDEQFF. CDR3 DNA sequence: TGTGCCAGCAAAAGTTCGGATGAGCAGTTCTTC. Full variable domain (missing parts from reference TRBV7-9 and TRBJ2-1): DTGVSQNPRHKITKRGQNVTFRCDPISEHNRLYWYRQTLGQGPEFLTYFQNEAQLEKSRLLSDRFSAERPKGSFSTLEIQRTEQGDSAMYLCASKSSDEQFFGPGTRLTVL.